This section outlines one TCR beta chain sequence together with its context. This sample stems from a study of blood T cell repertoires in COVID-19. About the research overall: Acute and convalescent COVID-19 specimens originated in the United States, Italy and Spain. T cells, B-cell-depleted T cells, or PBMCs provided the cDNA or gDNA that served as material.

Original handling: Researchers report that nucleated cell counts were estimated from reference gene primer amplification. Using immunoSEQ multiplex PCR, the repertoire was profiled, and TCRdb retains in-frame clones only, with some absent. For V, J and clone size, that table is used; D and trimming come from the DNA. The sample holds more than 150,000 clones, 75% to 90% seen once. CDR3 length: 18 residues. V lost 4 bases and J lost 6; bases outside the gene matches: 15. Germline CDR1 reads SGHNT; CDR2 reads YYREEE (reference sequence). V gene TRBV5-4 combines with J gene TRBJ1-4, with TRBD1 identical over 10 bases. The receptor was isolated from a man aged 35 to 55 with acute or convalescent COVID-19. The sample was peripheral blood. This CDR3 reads CASSPDPGQGIVDEKLFF. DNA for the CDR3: TGTGCCAGCAGCCCAGACCCGGGACAGGGGATCGTGGATGAAAAACTGTTTTTT.